This TCR beta chain was profiled in a study of cytomegalovirus exposure and HLA in healthy donors. Study conclusions and caveats: Later analysis showed most CMV-associated TCR beta chains appearing HLA-restricted.

In regard to this clone: The antigen is not known.

Researchers ran the PCR with 60 Vbeta and 13 Jbeta primers. Assay: immunoSEQ multiplex PCR; the TCRdb copy retains only in-frame clones and omits some. The profile shows 110,000 or so clones, roughly 79% of them singletons. The germline V and J ends were trimmed by 5 bases and 8 bases, with 6 bases remaining between them. This CDR3 has 10 residues. Looked up from germline, CDR1 is SNHLY and CDR2 is FYNNEI. This sequence originates from a woman aged 25 to 39 in good health and CMV-seronegative. The chain combines TRBV2 with TRBJ1-2; no definite D call. The sample taken for sequencing was PBMCs. The CDR3 DNA reads as TGTGCCAGCAGTCGAGGGGGCTACACCTTC. Protein product: CASSRGGYTF.